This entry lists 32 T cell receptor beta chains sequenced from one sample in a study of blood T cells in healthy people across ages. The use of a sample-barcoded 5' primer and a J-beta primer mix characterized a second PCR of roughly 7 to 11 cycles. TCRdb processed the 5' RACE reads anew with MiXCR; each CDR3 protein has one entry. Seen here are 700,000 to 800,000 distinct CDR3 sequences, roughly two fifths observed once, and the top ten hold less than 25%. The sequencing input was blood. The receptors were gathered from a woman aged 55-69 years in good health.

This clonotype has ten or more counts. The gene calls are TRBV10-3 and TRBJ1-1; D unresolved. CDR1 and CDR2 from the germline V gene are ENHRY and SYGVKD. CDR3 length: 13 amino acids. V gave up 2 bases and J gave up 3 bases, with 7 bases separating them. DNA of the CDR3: TGTGCCATCAGTGAGGTGCGGGACACTGAAGCTTTCTTT. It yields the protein CAISEVRDTEAFF.

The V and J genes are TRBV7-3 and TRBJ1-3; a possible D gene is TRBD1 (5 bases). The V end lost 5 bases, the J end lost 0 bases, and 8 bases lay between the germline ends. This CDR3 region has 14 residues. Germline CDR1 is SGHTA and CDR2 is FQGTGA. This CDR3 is CASSAGYSGNTIYF. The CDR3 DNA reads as TGTGCCAGCAGCGCAGGGTACTCTGGAAACACCATATATTTT.

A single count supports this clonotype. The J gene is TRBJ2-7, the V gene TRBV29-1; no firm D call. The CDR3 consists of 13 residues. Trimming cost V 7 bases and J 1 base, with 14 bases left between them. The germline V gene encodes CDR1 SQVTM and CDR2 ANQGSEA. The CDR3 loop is CSGGHQLSYEQYF. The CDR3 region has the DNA TGCAGCGGCGGCCACCAGCTTTCCTACGAGCAGTACTTC.

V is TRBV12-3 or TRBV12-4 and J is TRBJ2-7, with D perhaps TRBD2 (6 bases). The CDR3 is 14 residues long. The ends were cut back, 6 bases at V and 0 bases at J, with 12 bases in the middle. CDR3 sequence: CASRPGASSYEQYF. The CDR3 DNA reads TGTGCCAGCAGACCGGGAGCTAGCTCCTACGAGCAGTACTTC.

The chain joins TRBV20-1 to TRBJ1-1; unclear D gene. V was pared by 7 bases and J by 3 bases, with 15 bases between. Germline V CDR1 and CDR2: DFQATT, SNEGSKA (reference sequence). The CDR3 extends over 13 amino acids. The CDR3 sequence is CSVDPSGYTEAFF. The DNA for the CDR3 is TGCAGTGTTGACCCCTCAGGTTACACTGAAGCTTTCTTT.

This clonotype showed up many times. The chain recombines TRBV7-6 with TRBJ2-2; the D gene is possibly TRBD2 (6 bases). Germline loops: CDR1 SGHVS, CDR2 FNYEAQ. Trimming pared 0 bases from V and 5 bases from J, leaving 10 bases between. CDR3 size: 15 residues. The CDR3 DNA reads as TGTGCCAGCAGCTTAGCGATGGGGGGTACCGGGGAGCTGTTTTTT. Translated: CASSLAMGGTGELFF.

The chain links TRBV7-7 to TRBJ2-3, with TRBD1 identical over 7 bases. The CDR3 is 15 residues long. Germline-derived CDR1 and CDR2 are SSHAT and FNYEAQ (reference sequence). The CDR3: CAGSSHRGSTDTQYF. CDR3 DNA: TGTGCTGGCAGCTCGCACAGGGGTTCCACAGATACGCAGTATTTT.

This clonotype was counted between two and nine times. The CDR3 spells CASSPGDTSYEQYF. The DNA for the CDR3 is TGTGCCAGCAGCCCCGGGGACACCTCCTACGAGCAGTACTTC. The chain combines TRBV3-1 with TRBJ2-7, with D possibly TRBD1 on 6 matching bases. V gave up 4 bases and J gave up 0 bases, with 10 bases separating them. From germline, CDR1 is LGHDT and CDR2 YNNKEL (reference sequence). This CDR3 has 14 residues.

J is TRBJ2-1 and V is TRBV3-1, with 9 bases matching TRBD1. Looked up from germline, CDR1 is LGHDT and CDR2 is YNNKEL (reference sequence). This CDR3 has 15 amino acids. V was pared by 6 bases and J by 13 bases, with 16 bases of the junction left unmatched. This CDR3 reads CASRDGTGPTETQFF. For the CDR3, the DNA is TGTGCCAGCAGAGATGGGACAGGGCCAACGGAGACCCAGTTCTTC.

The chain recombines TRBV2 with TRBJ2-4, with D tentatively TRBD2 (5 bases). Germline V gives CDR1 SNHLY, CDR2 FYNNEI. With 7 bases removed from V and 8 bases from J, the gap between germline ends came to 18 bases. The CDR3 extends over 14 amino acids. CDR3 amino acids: CASINGRFGDIQYF. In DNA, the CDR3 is TGTGCCAGCATAAACGGCAGGTTCGGGGACATTCAGTACTTC.

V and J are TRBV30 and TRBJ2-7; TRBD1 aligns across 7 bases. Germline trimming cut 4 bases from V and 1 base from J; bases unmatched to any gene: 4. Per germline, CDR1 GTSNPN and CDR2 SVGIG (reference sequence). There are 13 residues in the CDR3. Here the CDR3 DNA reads TGTGCCTGGACCACGGGACAGTCCTACGAGCAGTACTTC. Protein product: CAWTTGQSYEQYF.

The CDR3 nucleotides are TGTGCCAGCAGCTTACAACTTCCTGCGGGGGTAAGCCCGGATACGCAGTATTTT. Translated: CASSLQLPAGVSPDTQYF. V usage is TRBV7-9 and J usage is TRBJ2-3; 7 bases are shared with TRBD2. Trimming took 2 bases from V and 6 from J; bases not matched to a gene: 17. The CDR3 covers 18 residues. Germline V gene sequence: CDR1 SEHNR, CDR2 FQNEAQ (reference sequence).

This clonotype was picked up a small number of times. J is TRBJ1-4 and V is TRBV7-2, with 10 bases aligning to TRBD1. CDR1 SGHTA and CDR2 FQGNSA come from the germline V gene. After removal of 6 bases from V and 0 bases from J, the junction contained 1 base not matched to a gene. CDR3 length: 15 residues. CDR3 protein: CASRDRGTTNEKLFF. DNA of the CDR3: TGTGCCAGCAGGGACAGGGGGACAACTAATGAAAAACTGTTTTTT.

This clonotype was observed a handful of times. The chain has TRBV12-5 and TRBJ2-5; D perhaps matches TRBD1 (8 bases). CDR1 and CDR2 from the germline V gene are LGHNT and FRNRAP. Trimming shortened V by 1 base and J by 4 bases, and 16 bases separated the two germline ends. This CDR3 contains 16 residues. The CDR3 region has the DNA TGTGCTAGTGGTTTGGCTCGAACAGGGGGGGTAGAGACCCAGTACTTC. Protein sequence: CASGLARTGGVETQYF.

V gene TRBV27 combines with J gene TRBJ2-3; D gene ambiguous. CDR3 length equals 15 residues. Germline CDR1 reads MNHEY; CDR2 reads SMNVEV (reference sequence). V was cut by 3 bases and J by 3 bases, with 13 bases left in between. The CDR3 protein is CASSFLPEFTDTQYF. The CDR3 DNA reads TGTGCCAGCAGTTTCCTCCCGGAGTTTACAGATACGCAGTATTTT.

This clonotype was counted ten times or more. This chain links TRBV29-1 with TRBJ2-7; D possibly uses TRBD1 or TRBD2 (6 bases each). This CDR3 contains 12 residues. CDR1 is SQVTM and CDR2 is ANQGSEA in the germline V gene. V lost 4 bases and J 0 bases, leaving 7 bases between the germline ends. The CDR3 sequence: CSVAGASYEQYF. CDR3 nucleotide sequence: TGCAGCGTTGCGGGGGCCTCCTACGAGCAGTACTTC.

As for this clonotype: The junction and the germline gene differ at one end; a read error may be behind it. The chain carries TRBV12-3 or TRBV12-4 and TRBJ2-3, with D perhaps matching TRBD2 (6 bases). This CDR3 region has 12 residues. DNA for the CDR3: TGTGCCAGCGGAGGGAGAGCAGATGCGCAGTATTTT. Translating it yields CASGGRADAQYF.

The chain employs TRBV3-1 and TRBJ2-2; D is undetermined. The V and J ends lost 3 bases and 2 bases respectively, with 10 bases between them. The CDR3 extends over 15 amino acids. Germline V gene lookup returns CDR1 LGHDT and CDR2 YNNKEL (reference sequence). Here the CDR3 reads CASSHRVGNTGELFF. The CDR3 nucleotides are TGTGCCAGCAGCCACCGGGTCGGAAACACCGGGGAGCTGTTTTTT. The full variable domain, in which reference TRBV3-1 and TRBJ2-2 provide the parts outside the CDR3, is DTAVSQTPKYLVTQMGNDKSIKCEQNLGHDTMYWYKQDSKKFLKIMFSYNNKELIINETVPNRFSPKSPDKAHLNLHINSLELGDSAVYFCASSHRVGNTGELFFGEGSRLTVL.

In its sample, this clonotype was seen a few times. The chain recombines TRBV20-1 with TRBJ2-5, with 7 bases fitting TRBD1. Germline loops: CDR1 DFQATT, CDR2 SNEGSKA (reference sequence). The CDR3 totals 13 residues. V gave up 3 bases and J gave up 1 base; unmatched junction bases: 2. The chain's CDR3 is CSARGQPQETQYF. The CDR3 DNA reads TGCAGTGCTAGGGGACAGCCCCAAGAGACCCAGTACTTC.

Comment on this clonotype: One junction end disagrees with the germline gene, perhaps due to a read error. The CDR3 coding sequence is TGCAGTGCTAGTGGTTCGACTAGCGGGAGCACAGATATGCAGTATTTT. It translates to CSASGSTSGSTDMQYF. The V call is TRBV20-1, the J call TRBJ2-3; the match to TRBD2 covers 12 bases. The CDR3 is 16 residues long. The germline gives CDR1 DFQATT, CDR2 SNEGSKA (reference sequence).

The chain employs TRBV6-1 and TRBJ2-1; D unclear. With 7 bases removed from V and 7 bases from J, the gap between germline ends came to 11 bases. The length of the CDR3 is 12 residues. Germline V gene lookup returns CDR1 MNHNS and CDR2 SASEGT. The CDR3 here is CASIFSQNEQFF. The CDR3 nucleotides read TGTGCCAGCATCTTTAGTCAAAATGAGCAGTTCTTC.

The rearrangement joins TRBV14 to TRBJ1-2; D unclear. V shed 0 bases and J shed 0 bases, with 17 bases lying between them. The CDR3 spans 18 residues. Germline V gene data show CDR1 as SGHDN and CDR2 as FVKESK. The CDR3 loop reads CASSQESLAGPTNYGYTF. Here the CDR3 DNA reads TGTGCCAGCAGCCAAGAATCCCTGGCAGGACCCACTAACTATGGCTACACCTTC.

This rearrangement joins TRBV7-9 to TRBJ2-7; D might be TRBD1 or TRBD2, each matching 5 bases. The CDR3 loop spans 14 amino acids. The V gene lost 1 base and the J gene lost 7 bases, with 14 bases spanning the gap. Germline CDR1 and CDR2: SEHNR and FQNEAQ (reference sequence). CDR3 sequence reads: CASSLGLRGNEQYF. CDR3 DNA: TGTGCCAGCAGCTTAGGCCTTCGGGGCAATGAGCAGTACTTC.

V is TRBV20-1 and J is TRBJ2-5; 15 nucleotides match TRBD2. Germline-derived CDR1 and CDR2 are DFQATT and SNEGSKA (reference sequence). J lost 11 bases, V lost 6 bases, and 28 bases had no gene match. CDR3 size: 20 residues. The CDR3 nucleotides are TGCAGTGCCACTAGGGTCCCGGGACTAGCGGGAGGAAGGGCCTACAATGAGCAGTACTTC. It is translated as CSATRVPGLAGGRAYNEQYF.

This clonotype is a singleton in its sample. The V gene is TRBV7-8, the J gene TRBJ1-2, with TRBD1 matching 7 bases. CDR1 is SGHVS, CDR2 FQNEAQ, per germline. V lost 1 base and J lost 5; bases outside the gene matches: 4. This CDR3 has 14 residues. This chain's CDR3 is CASSLGDSTYGYTF. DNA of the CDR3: TGTGCCAGCAGCTTAGGGGACAGCACGTATGGCTACACCTTC.

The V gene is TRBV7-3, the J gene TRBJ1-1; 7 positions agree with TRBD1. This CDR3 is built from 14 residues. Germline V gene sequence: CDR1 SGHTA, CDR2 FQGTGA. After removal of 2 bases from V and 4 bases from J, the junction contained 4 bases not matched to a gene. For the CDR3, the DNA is TGTGCCAGCAGCTTAGACAGGGCCAGCACTGAAGCTTTCTTT. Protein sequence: CASSLDRASTEAFF. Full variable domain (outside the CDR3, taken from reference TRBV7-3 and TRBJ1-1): GAGVSQTPSNKVTEKGKYVELRCDPISGHTALYWYRQSLGQGPEFLIYFQGTGAADDSGLPNDRFFAVRPEGSVSTLKIQRTERGDSAVYLCASSLDRASTEAFFGQGTRLTVV.

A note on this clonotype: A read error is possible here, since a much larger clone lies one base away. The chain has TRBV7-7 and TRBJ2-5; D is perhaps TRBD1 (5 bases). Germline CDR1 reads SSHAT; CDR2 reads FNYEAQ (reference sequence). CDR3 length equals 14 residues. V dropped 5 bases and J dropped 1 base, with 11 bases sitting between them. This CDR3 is CASSVVGAQETQYF. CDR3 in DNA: TGTGCCAGCAGCGTAGTAGGGGCCCAAGAGACCCAGTACTTC. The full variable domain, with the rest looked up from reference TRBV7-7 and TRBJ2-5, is GAGVSQSPRYKVTKRGQDVTLRCDPISSHATLYWYQQALGQGPEFLTYFNYEAQPDKSGLPSDRFSAERPEGSISTLTIQRTEQRDSAMYRCASSVVGAQETQYFGPGTRLLVL.

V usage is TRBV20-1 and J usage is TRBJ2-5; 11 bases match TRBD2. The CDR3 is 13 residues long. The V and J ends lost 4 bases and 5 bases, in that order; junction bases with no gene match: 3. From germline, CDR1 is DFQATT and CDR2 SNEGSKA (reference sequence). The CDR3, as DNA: TGCAGTGCTAATAGCGGGAGGGGCGAGACCCAGTACTTC. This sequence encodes CSANSGRGETQYF.

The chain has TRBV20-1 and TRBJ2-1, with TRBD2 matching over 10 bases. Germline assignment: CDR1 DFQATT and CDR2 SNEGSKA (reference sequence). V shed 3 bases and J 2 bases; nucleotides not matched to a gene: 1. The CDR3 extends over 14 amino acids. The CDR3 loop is CSARSGGAYNEQFF. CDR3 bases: TGCAGTGCTAGGAGCGGGGGGGCCTACAATGAGCAGTTCTTC.

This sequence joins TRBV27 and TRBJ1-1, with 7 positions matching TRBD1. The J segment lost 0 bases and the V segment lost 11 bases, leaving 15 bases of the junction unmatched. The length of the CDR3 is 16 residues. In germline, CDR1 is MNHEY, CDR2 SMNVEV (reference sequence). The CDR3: CACNQQGSAMNTEAFF. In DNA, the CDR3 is TGTGCCTGCAACCAACAGGGGAGCGCAATGAACACTGAAGCTTTCTTT.

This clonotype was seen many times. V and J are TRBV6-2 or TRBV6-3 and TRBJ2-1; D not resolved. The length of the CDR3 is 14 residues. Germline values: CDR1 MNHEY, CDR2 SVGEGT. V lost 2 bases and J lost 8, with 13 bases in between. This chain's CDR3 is CASSYILYGYEQFF. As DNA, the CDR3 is TGTGCCAGCAGTTACATACTATACGGCTATGAGCAGTTCTTC.

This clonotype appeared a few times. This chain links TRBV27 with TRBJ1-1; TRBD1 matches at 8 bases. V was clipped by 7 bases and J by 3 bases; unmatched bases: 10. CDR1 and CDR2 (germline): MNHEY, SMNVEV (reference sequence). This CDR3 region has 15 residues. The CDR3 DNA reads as TGTGCCAGCAAATCCAGGGGGCGTGGGGACACTGAAGCTTTCTTT. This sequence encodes CASKSRGRGDTEAFF.